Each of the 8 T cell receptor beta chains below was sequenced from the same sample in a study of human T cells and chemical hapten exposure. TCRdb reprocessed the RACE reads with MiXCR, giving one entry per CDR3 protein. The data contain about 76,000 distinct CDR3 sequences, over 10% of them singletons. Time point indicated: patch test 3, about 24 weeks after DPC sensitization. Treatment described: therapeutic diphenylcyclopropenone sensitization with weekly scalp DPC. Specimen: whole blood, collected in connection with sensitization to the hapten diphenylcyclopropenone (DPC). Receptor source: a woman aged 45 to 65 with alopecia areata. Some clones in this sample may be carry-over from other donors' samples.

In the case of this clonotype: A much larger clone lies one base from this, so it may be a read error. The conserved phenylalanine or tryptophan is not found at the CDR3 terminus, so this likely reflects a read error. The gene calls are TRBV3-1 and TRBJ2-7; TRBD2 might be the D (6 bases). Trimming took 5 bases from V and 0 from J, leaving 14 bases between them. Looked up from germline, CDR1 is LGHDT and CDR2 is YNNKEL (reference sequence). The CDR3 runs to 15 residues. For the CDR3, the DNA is TGTGCCAGCAGCAAGACTAGTCTATCCTCCTACGAGCAGTACCTC. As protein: CASSKTSLSSYEQYL.

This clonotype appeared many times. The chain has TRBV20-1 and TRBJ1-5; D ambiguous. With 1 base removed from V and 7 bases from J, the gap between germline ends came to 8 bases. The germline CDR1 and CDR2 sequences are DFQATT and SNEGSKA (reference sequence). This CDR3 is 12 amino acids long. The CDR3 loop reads CSARVYSQPQHF. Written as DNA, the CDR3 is TGCAGTGCTAGAGTTTACTCCCAGCCCCAGCATTTT.

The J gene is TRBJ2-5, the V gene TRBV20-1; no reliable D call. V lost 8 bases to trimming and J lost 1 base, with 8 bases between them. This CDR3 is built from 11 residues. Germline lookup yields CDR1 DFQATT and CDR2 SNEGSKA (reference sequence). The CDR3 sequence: CSQLGQETQYF. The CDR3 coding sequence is TGCAGTCAACTCGGCCAAGAGACCCAGTACTTC.

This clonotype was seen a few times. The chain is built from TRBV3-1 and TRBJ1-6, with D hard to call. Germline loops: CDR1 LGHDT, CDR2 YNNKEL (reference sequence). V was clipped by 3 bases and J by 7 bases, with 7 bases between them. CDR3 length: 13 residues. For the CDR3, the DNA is TGTGCCAGCAGCCACGCCAGAAATTCACCCCTCCACTTT. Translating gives CASSHARNSPLHF.

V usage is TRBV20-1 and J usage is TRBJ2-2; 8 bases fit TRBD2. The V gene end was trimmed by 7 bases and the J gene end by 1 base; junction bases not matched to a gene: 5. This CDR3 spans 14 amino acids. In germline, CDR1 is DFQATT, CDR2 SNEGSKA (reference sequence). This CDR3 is CSGGLGMNTGELFF. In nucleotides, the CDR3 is TGCAGTGGGGGACTAGGGATGAACACCGGGGAGCTGTTTTTT.

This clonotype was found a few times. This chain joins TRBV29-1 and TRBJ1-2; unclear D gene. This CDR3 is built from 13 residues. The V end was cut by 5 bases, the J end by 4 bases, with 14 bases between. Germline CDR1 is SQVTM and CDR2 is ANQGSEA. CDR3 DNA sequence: TGCAGCGTTCCCCGACCCAATGGCTATGGCTACACCTTC. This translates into CSVPRPNGYGYTF. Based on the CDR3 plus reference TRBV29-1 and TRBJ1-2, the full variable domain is SAVISQKPSRDICQRGTSLTIQCQVDSQVTMMFWYRQQPGQSLTLIATANQGSEATYESGFVIDKFPISRPNLTFSTLTVSNMSPEDSSIYLCSVPRPNGYGYTFGSGTRLTVV.

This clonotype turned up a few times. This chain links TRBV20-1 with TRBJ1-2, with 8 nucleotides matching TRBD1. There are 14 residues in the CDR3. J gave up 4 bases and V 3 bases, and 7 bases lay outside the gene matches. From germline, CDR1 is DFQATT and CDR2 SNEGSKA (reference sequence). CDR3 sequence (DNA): TGCAGTGCTAGTTCGGGACAGGCCACCTATGGCTACACCTTC. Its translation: CSASSGQATYGYTF.

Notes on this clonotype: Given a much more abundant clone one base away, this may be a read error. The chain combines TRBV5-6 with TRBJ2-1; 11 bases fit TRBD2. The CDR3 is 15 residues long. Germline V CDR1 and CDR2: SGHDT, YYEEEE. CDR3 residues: CVSFLTSGSYNEQFF. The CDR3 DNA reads TGTGTCAGCTTTTTAACTAGCGGGAGTTACAATGAGCAGTTCTTC.